The 30 T cell receptor beta chains in this list originate from one sample, sequenced in a study of blood T cell repertoires in COVID-19 (dated by TCRdb to about 2020). Library preparation was by the immunoSEQ multiplex PCR assay. The immuneACCESS repertoire file appears here via TCRdb, limited to in-frame rearrangements. These files lack a portion of the clones; in checked studies, under half of the deficit traces to unresolved V genes, and the cause of the others is not known. This sample comprises almost 250,000 clones, approximately 85% of them detected only once. In total, the top ten clones hold approximately 9.6% of the sample. What was sequenced was PBMCs or T cells enriched from blood (not recorded which). These TCRs come from a woman aged 45-59 years with acute COVID-19.

In DNA form, the CDR3 reads TGTGCCAGCAGTGAAGCGGGCCCCCTTCAAGATCAGCCCCAGCATTTT. It is translated as CASSEAGPLQDQPQHF. V and J are TRBV6-1 and TRBJ1-5; D gene uncertain. The V gene lost 0 bases and the J gene lost 5 bases, with 14 bases spanning the gap. This CDR3 region has 16 residues. In germline, CDR1 is MNHNS, CDR2 SASEGT.

The chain is built from TRBV5-1 and TRBJ1-1; D uncertain. Germline-derived CDR1 and CDR2 are SGHRS and YFSETQ. The CDR3 extends over 15 amino acids. The germline V and J ends were trimmed by 1 base and 1 base, with 11 bases remaining between them. The CDR3 nucleotides read TGCGCCAGCAGCTTGTCCCCAGAACCGAACACTGAAGCTTTCTTT. It encodes CASSLSPEPNTEAFF.

J is TRBJ1-3 and V is TRBV9, with unresolved D. V was shortened by 0 bases and J by 0 bases, with 4 bases between the two germline ends. CDR1 and CDR2 (germline): SGDLS, YYNGEE. The length of the CDR3 is 14 residues. CDR3 nucleotide sequence: TGTGCCAGCAGCGTAGGGGCCTCTGGAAACACCATATATTTT. It encodes CASSVGASGNTIYF.

This chain links TRBV5-4 with TRBJ2-3, with TRBD2 matching over 8 bases. J lost 2 bases, V lost 0 bases, and 11 bases had no gene match. This CDR3 has 18 residues. CDR1 and CDR2 (germline): SGHNT, YYREEE (reference sequence). The DNA of the CDR3 is TGTGCCAGCAGCTTGGGAGGGGGGCGCGGGGGGTCCACAGATACGCAGTATTTT. This sequence encodes CASSLGGGRGGSTDTQYF.

The V and J genes are TRBV2 and TRBJ2-5, with 7 bases matching TRBD1. The length of the CDR3 is 16 residues. The J segment lost 5 bases and the V segment lost 6 bases, leaving 15 bases of the junction unmatched. Germline assignment: CDR1 SNHLY and CDR2 FYNNEI. In nucleotides, the CDR3 is TGTGCCAGCAGAACCGACCAGACAGGGCTTGGGGAGACCCAGTACTTC. It translates to CASRTDQTGLGETQYF.

There are a few counts of this clone. The chain recombines TRBV6-5 with TRBJ1-1, with 7 bases aligning to TRBD1. This CDR3 comprises 14 residues. V was clipped by 6 bases and J by 3 bases; unmatched bases: 7. Looked up from germline, CDR1 is MNHEY and CDR2 is SVGAGI. The CDR3 loop reads CASRAQGKDTEAFF. In DNA, the CDR3 is TGTGCCAGCAGGGCACAGGGGAAGGACACTGAAGCTTTCTTT.

This chain joins TRBV6-5 and TRBJ1-1, with D tentatively TRBD1 (5 bases). V was shortened by 2 bases and J by 5 bases, with 9 bases between the two germline ends. The CDR3 has 13 amino acids. Germline CDR1 reads MNHEY; CDR2 reads SVGAGI. The CDR3 region has the DNA TGTGCCAGCAGTTACACGGGGGGGACTGAAGCTTTCTTT. As protein: CASSYTGGTEAFF.

V and J are TRBV3-1 (or the pseudogene TRBV3-2) and TRBJ1-6; TRBD1 matches at 8 bases. V trimming: 1 base; J trimming: 5 bases; junction bases outside the gene matches: 10. The V gene's germline CDR1 is LGHDT and CDR2 YNNKEL (reference sequence). CDR3 size: 18 residues. The chain's CDR3 is CASSQGSNQGANNSPLHF. The CDR3 nucleotides are TGTGCCAGCAGCCAAGGATCGAACCAGGGGGCCAATAATTCACCCCTCCACTTT.

The V and J genes are TRBV7-9 and TRBJ2-1; D uncertain. Germline V gives CDR1 SEHNR, CDR2 FQNEAQ (reference sequence). There are 14 residues in the CDR3. The V and J ends lost 1 base and 4 bases respectively, with 8 bases between them. The CDR3 loop reads CASSLDPQYNEQFF. The CDR3 bases are TGTGCCAGCAGCTTAGACCCACAGTACAATGAGCAGTTCTTC.

This chain links TRBV10-3 with TRBJ2-1; tentatively, D is TRBD1 (6 bases). The CDR3 loop spans 14 amino acids. The germline V and J ends were trimmed by 8 bases and 3 bases, with 14 bases remaining between them. Germline CDR1 and CDR2: ENHRY and SYGVKD. CDR3 region: CAIGGPNDYNEQFF. As DNA, the CDR3 is TGTGCCATCGGGGGCCCGAACGACTACAATGAGCAGTTCTTC.

V usage is TRBV7-2 and J usage is TRBJ1-5; D is unresolved. The CDR3 contains 15 residues. Germline CDR1 reads SGHTA; CDR2 reads FQGNSA. V gave up 0 bases and J gave up 2 bases, with 8 bases separating them. CDR3 loop: CASSLAPGGNQPQHF. The CDR3 DNA sequence: TGTGCCAGCAGCTTAGCCCCGGGAGGCAATCAGCCCCAGCATTTT.

This chain joins TRBV9 and TRBJ2-5, with D perhaps matching TRBD2 (6 bases). V lost 0 bases and J lost 9, with 18 bases in between. Germline V gene sequence: CDR1 SGDLS, CDR2 YYNGEE. The CDR3 sequence is 15 residues long. DNA for the CDR3: TGTGCCAGCAGCGTAGCTTCAGGGACTTCAGTTCCCCAGTACTTC. Translating gives CASSVASGTSVPQYF. Based on the CDR3 plus reference TRBV9 and TRBJ2-5, the full variable domain is DSGVTQTPKHLITATGQRVTLRCSPRSGDLSVYWYQQSLDQGLQFLIQYYNGEERAKGNILERFSAQQFPDLHSELNLSSLELGDSALYFCASSVASGTSVPQYFGPGTRLLVL.

The chain carries TRBV4-1 and TRBJ1-1; D not certain. Per germline, CDR1 MGHRA and CDR2 YSYEKL. The CDR3 contains 14 residues. The V and J ends lost 0 bases and 7 bases respectively, with 12 bases between them. DNA of the CDR3: TGCGCCAGCAGCCAAGAGTACCCCAATAGTGAAGCTTTCTTT. Amino acid sequence: CASSQEYPNSEAFF.

The V gene is TRBV27, the J gene TRBJ1-2; a possible D gene is TRBD1 (5 bases). V was cut by 6 bases and J by 4 bases, with 9 bases left in between. This CDR3 is built from 12 residues. From germline, CDR1 is MNHEY and CDR2 SMNVEV (reference sequence). This CDR3 is CASRGQFYGYTF. The CDR3, as DNA: TGTGCCAGCAGGGGGCAGTTCTATGGCTACACCTTC.

V usage is TRBV3-1 (or the pseudogene TRBV3-2) and J usage is TRBJ1-2; D uncertain. The CDR3 consists of 14 residues. CDR1 is LGHDT, CDR2 YNNKEL, per germline (reference sequence). V gave up 4 bases and J gave up 5 bases, with 14 bases separating them. DNA for the CDR3: TGTGCCAGCAGCCCCCGAGCAGGTCCTTATGGCTACACCTTC. Amino acids: CASSPRAGPYGYTF.

This clone was recorded once. The J gene is TRBJ1-4, the V gene TRBV2; D gene ambiguous. This CDR3 has 15 residues. Looked up from germline, CDR1 is SNHLY and CDR2 is FYNNEI. Trimming took 3 bases from V and 4 from J, leaving 12 bases between them. DNA of the CDR3: TGTGCCAGCAGTGAGCAAGGAGAGATTAATGAAAAACTGTTTTTT. This gives the protein CASSEQGEINEKLFF. The whole variable domain, filled in from reference TRBV2 and TRBJ1-4, reads EPEVTQTPSHQVTQMGQEVILRCVPISNHLYFYWYRQILGQKVEFLVSFYNNEISEKSEIFDDQFSVERPDGSNFTLKIRSTKLEDSAMYFCASSEQGEINEKLFFGSGTQLSVL.

J is TRBJ1-1 and V is TRBV6-5; 7 nucleotides line up with TRBD1. J gave up 8 bases and V 6 bases, and 6 bases lay outside the gene matches. Germline values: CDR1 MNHEY, CDR2 SVGAGI. CDR3 length: 12 amino acids. CDR3: CASSRRQGEAFF. The CDR3 nucleotides are TGTGCCAGCAGCCGCCGACAGGGAGAAGCTTTCTTT.

J is TRBJ1-5 and V is TRBV7-2, with 8 nucleotides matching TRBD1. The CDR3 covers 14 residues. Germline V gives CDR1 SGHTA, CDR2 FQGNSA. V trimming: 3 bases; J trimming: 4 bases; junction bases outside the gene matches: 2. CDR3 sequence: CASSFDRGNQPQHF. The CDR3 nucleotides read TGTGCCAGCAGCTTTGACAGGGGAAATCAGCCCCAGCATTTT.

The chain recombines TRBV10-3 with TRBJ1-3; D remains unclear. Germline V lookup: CDR1 ENHRY, CDR2 SYGVKD. The CDR3 contains 16 residues. Trimming stripped 0 bases from V and 2 bases from J, with 11 bases between. Here the CDR3 DNA reads TGTGCCATCAGTGAGTCCAACAGTTTTACTGGAAACACCATATATTTT. This sequence encodes CAISESNSFTGNTIYF.

V gene TRBV12-3 or TRBV12-4 combines with J gene TRBJ1-2; the D is unclear. V lost 6 bases and J 8 bases, leaving 16 bases between the germline ends. CDR3 length: 13 residues. This chain's CDR3 is CASSHGGFEGYTF. In nucleotides, the CDR3 is TGTGCCAGCAGCCACGGAGGGTTCGAAGGCTACACCTTC.

The chain joins TRBV7-8 to TRBJ1-5; D not certain. This CDR3 has 16 amino acids. Germline V gives CDR1 SGHVS, CDR2 FQNEAQ. V was cut by 1 base and J by 5 bases, with 15 bases left in between. CDR3 sequence: CASSLVLGEVDQPQHF. CDR3 in DNA: TGTGCCAGCAGCTTAGTTTTGGGTGAGGTCGATCAGCCCCAGCATTTT. The variable domain in full, with the rest retrieved from reference TRBV7-8 and TRBJ1-5, is GAGVSQSPRYKVAKRGQDVALRCDPISGHVSLFWYQQALGQGPEFLTYFQNEAQLDKSGLPSDRFFAERPEGSVSTLKIQRTQQEDSAVYLCASSLVLGEVDQPQHFGDGTRLSIL.

The chain is built from TRBV7-2 and TRBJ2-7; 7 bases line up with TRBD2. Germline loops: CDR1 SGHTA, CDR2 FQGNSA. J was trimmed by 2 bases and V by 1 base; bases with no gene match: 5. The CDR3 consists of 15 residues. The CDR3 DNA is TGTGCCAGCAGCTTAGGTACTAGCGTAGCCTACGAGCAGTACTTC. This gives the protein CASSLGTSVAYEQYF.

The CDR3, as DNA: TGTGCCAGTAGAGACAGAAATAATGAAAAACTGTTTTTT. The encoded protein is CASRDRNNEKLFF. J is TRBJ1-4 and V is TRBV12-3 or TRBV12-4; D is possibly TRBD1 (5 bases). Trimming left V 9 bases short and J 4 bases short, with 12 bases between. There are 13 residues in the CDR3.

This rearrangement joins TRBV2 to TRBJ1-2, with TRBD1 identical over 8 bases. The CDR3 runs 13 residues. Germline V gene sequence: CDR1 SNHLY, CDR2 FYNNEI. The V and J ends lost 7 bases and 5 bases, in that order; junction bases with no gene match: 6. The CDR3, as DNA: TGTGCCAGCACTCTAAGGACAGGGTATGGCTACACCTTC. Translation gives CASTLRTGYGYTF.

This rearrangement joins TRBV29-1 to TRBJ1-2, with 9 bases fitting TRBD1. Germline CDR1 and CDR2: SQVTM and ANQGSEA. The length of the CDR3 is 12 residues. Trimming cost V 4 bases and J 8 bases; bases outside gene matches: 5. CDR3 sequence (DNA): TGCAGCGTTGCCCTCGGACAGGGGGGCTACACCTTC. This codes for CSVALGQGGYTF. Filled out from reference TRBV29-1 and TRBJ1-2, the complete variable domain reads SAVISQKPSRDICQRGTSLTIQCQVDSQVTMMFWYRQQPGQSLTLIATANQGSEATYESGFVIDKFPISRPNLTFSTLTVSNMSPEDSSIYLCSVALGQGGYTFGSGTRLTVV.

The rearrangement joins TRBV7-9 to TRBJ1-2; D gene ambiguous. Germline-derived CDR1 and CDR2 are SEHNR and FQNEAQ (reference sequence). The V gene lost 5 bases and the J gene lost 0 bases, with 16 bases spanning the gap. CDR3 length: 16 amino acids. As DNA, the CDR3 is TGTGCCAGCAGCCTTCAGTCAGGCGCCACTAACTATGGCTACACCTTC. Translated: CASSLQSGATNYGYTF. The whole variable domain, remainder taken from reference TRBV7-9 and TRBJ1-2, is DTGVSQNPRHKITKRGQNVTFRCDPISEHNRLYWYRQTLGQGPEFLTYFQNEAQLEKSRLLSDRFSAERPKGSFSTLEIQRTEQGDSAMYLCASSLQSGATNYGYTFGSGTRLTVV.

The CDR3 here is CASSQGVRGPPADTQYF. The CDR3 DNA is TGTGCCAGCAGCCAAGGGGTGCGGGGGCCCCCTGCTGATACGCAGTATTTT. This chain joins TRBV3-1 (or the pseudogene TRBV3-2) and TRBJ2-3; D perhaps matches TRBD2 (7 bases). The CDR3 runs 17 residues. Trimming stripped 1 base from V and 6 bases from J, with 20 bases between. The V gene's germline CDR1 is LGHDT and CDR2 YNNKEL (reference sequence).

This chain joins TRBV7-8 and TRBJ1-1; D ambiguous. CDR1 is SGHVS and CDR2 is FQNEAQ in the germline V gene. Trimming stripped 2 bases from V and 6 bases from J, with 16 bases between. The CDR3 is 15 amino acids. CDR3 loop: CASSLRLAGISEAFF. The CDR3 nucleotides are TGTGCCAGCAGCTTAAGGCTTGCGGGGATTTCTGAAGCTTTCTTT.

This clone was picked up one time. One end of the junction fails to match germline, which may point to a read error. V is TRBV7-7 and J is TRBJ2-5; tentatively, D is TRBD2 (6 bases). In germline, CDR1 is SSHAT, CDR2 FNYEAQ (reference sequence). The CDR3 sequence is 15 residues long. The CDR3 here is CASSFVGGAQETQYF. In nucleotides, the CDR3 is TGTGCTAGCAGCTTTGTCGGGGGAGCCCAAGAGACCCAGTACTTC.

The rearrangement joins TRBV9 to TRBJ1-3, with D possibly matching TRBD1 (5 bases). The CDR3 runs to 16 residues. Trimming took 0 bases from V and 2 from J, leaving 12 bases between them. Germline V lookup: CDR1 SGDLS, CDR2 YYNGEE. Here the CDR3 reads CASSVVAGNTGNTIYF. In DNA, the CDR3 is TGTGCCAGCAGCGTAGTTGCAGGGAACACTGGAAACACCATATATTTT.